This paragraph covers one TCR beta chain sequence. Its antigen is as yet unknown. The entry originates in a study of neurological immune-mediated disorders. In TCRdb, the 5' RACE reads were re-called with MiXCR into one record per CDR3 protein. Counted here are some 47,000 distinct CDR3 sequences, around 17% occurring once; the ten biggest clones make up 3.5% to 4.5%. The trim removed 2 bases at V and 6 bases at J, leaving 0 bases unmatched. The CDR3 is 14 amino acids. Germline assignment: CDR1 SGHRS and CDR2 YFSETQ. Study results and caveats: TCR-beta repertoires seemed private in all groups, with no expanded CDR3 amino acid sequences shared. TCR clonal expansion peaked in HTLV-1-associated myelopathy patients and was lowest in multiple sclerosis patients.

This clonotype was sampled from a man aged 55 to 69 in good health. The sequenced sample consisted of PBMCs. The chain is built from TRBV5-1 and TRBJ2-2; 11 bases are a match to TRBD2. The CDR3 DNA is TGCGCCAGCAGCTTTAGCGGGAGGGCCGGGGAGCTGTTTTTT. Residues: CASSFSGRAGELFF.